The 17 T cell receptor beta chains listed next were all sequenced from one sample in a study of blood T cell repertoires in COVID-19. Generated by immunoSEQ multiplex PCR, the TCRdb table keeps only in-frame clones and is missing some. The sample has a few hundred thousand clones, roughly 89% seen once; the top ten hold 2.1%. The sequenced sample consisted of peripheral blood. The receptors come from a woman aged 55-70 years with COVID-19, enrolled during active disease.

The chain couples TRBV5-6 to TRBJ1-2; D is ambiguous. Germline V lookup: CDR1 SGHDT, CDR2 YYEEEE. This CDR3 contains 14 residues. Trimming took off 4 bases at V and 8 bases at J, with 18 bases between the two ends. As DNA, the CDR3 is TGTGCCAGCAGCCCGGCGGCGGGCAGCCGCGGCTACACCTTC. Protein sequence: CASSPAAGSRGYTF.

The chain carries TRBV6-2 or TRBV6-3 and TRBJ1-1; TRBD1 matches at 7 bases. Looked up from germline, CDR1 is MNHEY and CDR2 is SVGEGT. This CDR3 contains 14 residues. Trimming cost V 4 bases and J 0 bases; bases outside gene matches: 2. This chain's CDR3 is CASSWDRMNTEAFF. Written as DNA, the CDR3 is TGTGCCAGCAGTTGGGACAGAATGAACACTGAAGCTTTCTTT.

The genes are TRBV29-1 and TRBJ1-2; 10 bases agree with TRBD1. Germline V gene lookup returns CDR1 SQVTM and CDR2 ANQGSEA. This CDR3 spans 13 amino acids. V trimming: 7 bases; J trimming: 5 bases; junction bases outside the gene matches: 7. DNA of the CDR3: TGCAGCGCCTGGGACAGGGGCGGATATGGCTACACCTTC. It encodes CSAWDRGGYGYTF.

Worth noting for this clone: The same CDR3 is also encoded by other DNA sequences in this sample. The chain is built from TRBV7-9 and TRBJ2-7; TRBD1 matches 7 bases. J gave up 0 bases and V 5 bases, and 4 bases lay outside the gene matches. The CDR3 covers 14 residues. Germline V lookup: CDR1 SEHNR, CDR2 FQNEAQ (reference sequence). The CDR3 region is CASSPGGSSYEQYF. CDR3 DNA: TGTGCCAGCAGCCCAGGGGGTAGCTCCTACGAGCAGTACTTC.

In DNA, the CDR3 is TGTGCCAGCAGTTACTCGTCGCGGGGCGCTAACTACGAGCAGTACTTC. Translated: CASSYSSRGANYEQYF. The J gene is TRBJ2-7, the V gene TRBV6-2 or TRBV6-3; D is perhaps TRBD2 (6 bases). This CDR3 spans 16 amino acids. The germline CDR1 and CDR2 sequences are MNHEY and SVGEGT. Trimming shortened V by 0 bases and J by 3 bases, and 15 bases separated the two germline ends.

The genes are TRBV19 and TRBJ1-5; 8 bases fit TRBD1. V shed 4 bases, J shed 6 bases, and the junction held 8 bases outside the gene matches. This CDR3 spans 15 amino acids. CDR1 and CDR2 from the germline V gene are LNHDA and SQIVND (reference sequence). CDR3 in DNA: TGTGCCAGTAGTAGGGATCCGACAGGGGCTCAGCCCCAGCATTTT. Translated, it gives CASSRDPTGAQPQHF.

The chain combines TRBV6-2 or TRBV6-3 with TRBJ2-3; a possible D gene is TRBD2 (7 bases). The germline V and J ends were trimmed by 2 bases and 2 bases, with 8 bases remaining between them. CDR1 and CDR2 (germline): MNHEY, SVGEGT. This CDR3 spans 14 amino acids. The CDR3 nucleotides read TGTGCCAGCAGTTACGGGGGGGCCACAGATACGCAGTATTTT. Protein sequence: CASSYGGATDTQYF.

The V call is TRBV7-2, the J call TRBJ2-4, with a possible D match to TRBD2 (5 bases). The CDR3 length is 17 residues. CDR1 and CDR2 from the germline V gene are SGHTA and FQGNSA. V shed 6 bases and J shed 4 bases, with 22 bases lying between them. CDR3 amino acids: CASSQRRSTLDKNIQYF. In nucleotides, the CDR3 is TGTGCCAGCAGTCAGAGGAGGTCTACCCTGGATAAAAACATTCAGTACTTC.

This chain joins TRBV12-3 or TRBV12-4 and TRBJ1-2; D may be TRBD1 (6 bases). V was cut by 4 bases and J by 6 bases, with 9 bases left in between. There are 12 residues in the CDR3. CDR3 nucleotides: TGTGCCAGCAGTTCCCGGACAGATGGCTACACCTTC. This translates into CASSSRTDGYTF.

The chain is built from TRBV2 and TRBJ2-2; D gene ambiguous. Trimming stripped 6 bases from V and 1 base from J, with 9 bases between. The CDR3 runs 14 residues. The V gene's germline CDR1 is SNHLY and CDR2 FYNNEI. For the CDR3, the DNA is TGTGCCAGCAGGTTCGACAAGAACACCGGGGAGCTGTTTTTT. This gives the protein CASRFDKNTGELFF.

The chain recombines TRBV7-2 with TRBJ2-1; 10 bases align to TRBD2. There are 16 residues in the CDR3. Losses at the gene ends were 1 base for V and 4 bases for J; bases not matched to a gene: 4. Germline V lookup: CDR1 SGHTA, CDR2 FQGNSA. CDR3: CASSLVASGGYNEQFF. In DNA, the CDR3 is TGTGCCAGCAGCTTAGTGGCTAGCGGGGGTTACAATGAGCAGTTCTTC.

The CDR3 coding sequence is TGCGCCAGCAGCCAAGGACTAGCGGAAAGCTCCTACGAGCAGTACTTC. It is translated as CASSQGLAESSYEQYF. The chain combines TRBV4-3 with TRBJ2-7; 9 positions agree with TRBD2. V was pared by 1 base and J by 0 bases, with 4 bases of the junction left unmatched. CDR3 length equals 16 residues. Germline V gives CDR1 LGHNA, CDR2 YSLEER.

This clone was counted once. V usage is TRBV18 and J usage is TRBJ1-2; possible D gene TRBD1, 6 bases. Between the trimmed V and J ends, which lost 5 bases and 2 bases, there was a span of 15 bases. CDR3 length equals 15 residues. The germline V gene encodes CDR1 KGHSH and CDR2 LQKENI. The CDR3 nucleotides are TGTGCCAGCTCAGCTACGGGACAACCGAACTATGGCTACACCTTC. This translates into CASSATGQPNYGYTF.

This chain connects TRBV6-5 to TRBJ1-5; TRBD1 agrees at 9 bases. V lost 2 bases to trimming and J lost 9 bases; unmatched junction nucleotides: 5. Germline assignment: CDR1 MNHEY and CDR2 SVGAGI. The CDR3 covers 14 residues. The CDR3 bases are TGTGCCAGCAGTTACCGACAGGGGGGCATGCCCCAGCATTTT. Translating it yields CASSYRQGGMPQHF.

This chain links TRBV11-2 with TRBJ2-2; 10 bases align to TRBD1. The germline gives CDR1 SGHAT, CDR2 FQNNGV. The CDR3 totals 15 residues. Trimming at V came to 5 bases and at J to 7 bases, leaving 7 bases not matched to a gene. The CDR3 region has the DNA TGTGCCAGCAGCCCCGGACAGGGGGTCGACGGGGAGCTGTTTTTT. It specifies CASSPGQGVDGELFF. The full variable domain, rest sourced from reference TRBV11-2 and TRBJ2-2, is EAGVAQSPRYKIIEKRQSVAFWCNPISGHATLYWYQQILGQGPKLLIQFQNNGVVDDSQLPKDRFSAERLKGVDSTLKIQPAKLEDSAVYLCASSPGQGVDGELFFGEGSRLTVL.

CDR3 bases: TGTGCCAGCAGTCCCTCGGGTGGGCAGGGCGCCACTGAAGCTTTCTTT. It encodes CASSPSGGQGATEAFF. The chain links TRBV6-4 to TRBJ1-1; D might be TRBD1 (5 bases). Per germline, CDR1 MRHNA and CDR2 SNTAGT. The V gene lost 5 bases and the J gene lost 4 bases, with 20 bases spanning the gap. The CDR3 contains 16 residues.

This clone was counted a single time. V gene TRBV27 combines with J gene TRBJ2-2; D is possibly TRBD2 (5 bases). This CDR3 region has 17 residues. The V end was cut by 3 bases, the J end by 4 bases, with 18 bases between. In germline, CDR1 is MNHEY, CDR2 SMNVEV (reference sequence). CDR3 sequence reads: CASSFPPNTAGTGELFF. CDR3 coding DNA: TGTGCCAGCAGTTTCCCCCCTAACACGGCGGGCACCGGGGAGCTGTTTTTT.